These 28 T cell receptor beta chains were sequenced from one sample in a study of CD8 T cells in ankylosing spondylitis. TCRdb reprocessed the 5' RACE reads with MiXCR, giving one entry per CDR3 protein. This sample carries roughly 230,000 distinct CDR3 sequences, roughly 8.2% of them seen once, and the ten largest clones take about 5%. The material sequenced was blood, either unsorted or a sorted T cell fraction (not recorded which). The receptors stem from a female donor with ankylosing spondylitis or in good health (not recorded which).

This clonotype was counted only a few times. This chain uses TRBV30 with TRBJ2-1; no clear D. Germline V gene data show CDR1 as GTSNPN and CDR2 as SVGIG (reference sequence). V was cut by 8 bases and J by 6 bases, with 11 bases left in between. The CDR3 consists of 11 residues. The CDR3 DNA sequence: TGTGCCGGAAAGTTGGTCAATGAGCAGTTCTTC. This encodes CAGKLVNEQFF.

This clonotype was counted only a few times. The chain recombines TRBV7-9 with TRBJ2-7; D is perhaps TRBD1 or TRBD2 (5 bases each). The CDR3 contains 14 residues. CDR1 SEHNR and CDR2 FQNEAQ come from the germline V gene (reference sequence). V was clipped by 2 bases and J by 6 bases, with 14 bases between them. The CDR3 protein is CASSLIIPGSEQYF. CDR3 DNA sequence: TGTGCCAGCAGCTTAATCATCCCAGGGAGCGAGCAGTACTTC. The entire variable domain, with the rest obtained from reference TRBV7-9 and TRBJ2-7, is as follows: DTGVSQNPRHKITKRGQNVTFRCDPISEHNRLYWYRQTLGQGPEFLTYFQNEAQLEKSRLLSDRFSAERPKGSFSTLEIQRTEQGDSAMYLCASSLIIPGSEQYFGPGTRLTVT.

In this sample, this clonotype turned up a few times. The gene calls are TRBV7-9 and TRBJ2-7; D is uncertain. The V gene's germline CDR1 is SEHNR and CDR2 FQNEAQ (reference sequence). V was shortened by 3 bases and J by 6 bases, with 9 bases between the two germline ends. This CDR3 contains 12 residues. The CDR3 nucleotides are TGTGCCAGCAGCTTCCCGGCCTTCGAGCAGTACTTC. Amino acids: CASSFPAFEQYF.

V usage is TRBV7-9 and J usage is TRBJ2-1; possibly TRBD1 for D (6 bases). This CDR3 comprises 16 residues. CDR1 SEHNR and CDR2 FQNEAQ come from the germline V gene (reference sequence). V gave up 2 bases and J gave up 6 bases, with 17 bases separating them. The CDR3 here is CASSLYRVDSPNEQFF. In nucleotides, the CDR3 is TGTGCCAGCAGCTTATACAGGGTCGATTCACCCAATGAGCAGTTCTTC. Using reference TRBV7-9 and TRBJ2-1 for the parts outside the CDR3, the full variable domain is DTGVSQNPRHKITKRGQNVTFRCDPISEHNRLYWYRQTLGQGPEFLTYFQNEAQLEKSRLLSDRFSAERPKGSFSTLEIQRTEQGDSAMYLCASSLYRVDSPNEQFFGPGTRLTVL.

This clonotype was detected ten times or more. The genes are TRBV29-1 and TRBJ1-1, with 8 bases lining up with TRBD1. Germline V gives CDR1 SQVTM, CDR2 ANQGSEA. Trimming cost V 6 bases and J 0 bases; bases outside gene matches: 9. This CDR3 has 15 residues. The chain's CDR3 is CSVFRDRMMNTEAFF. The CDR3 bases are TGCAGCGTATTCCGGGACAGGATGATGAACACTGAAGCTTTCTTT.

This clonotype showed up just a few times. The rearrangement joins TRBV6-2 or TRBV6-3 to TRBJ2-7; 10 bases align to TRBD2. The ends lost 2 bases at V and 3 bases at J; junction bases unmatched: 10. This CDR3 region has 17 residues. Per the germline V gene, CDR1 is MNHEY and CDR2 is SVGEGT. The CDR3 loop is CASSYRSGTSENYEQYF. The CDR3 nucleotides read TGTGCCAGCAGTTACCGGTCCGGGACTAGCGAGAACTACGAGCAGTACTTC.

This clonotype was seen repeatedly, ten times or more. The J gene is TRBJ2-3, the V gene TRBV4-3, with TRBD2 matching over 7 bases. There are 15 residues in the CDR3. Trimming cost V 0 bases and J 6 bases; bases outside gene matches: 6. The V gene's germline CDR1 is LGHNA and CDR2 YSLEER. Written as DNA, the CDR3 is TGCGCCAGCAGCCAAGACCGCGGGAGACTGGATACGCAGTATTTT. Translation: CASSQDRGRLDTQYF.

This clonotype was seen many times. The chain has TRBV15 and TRBJ2-1; D is possibly TRBD2 (5 bases). V was clipped by 10 bases and J by 8 bases, with 18 bases between them. This CDR3 spans 13 amino acids. Per the germline V gene, CDR1 is LNHNV and CDR2 is YYDKDF (reference sequence). CDR3 loop: CAIATGILDEQFF. The CDR3 nucleotides are TGTGCCATCGCAACGGGAATTTTGGATGAGCAGTTCTTC.

This clonotype showed up many times. This sequence joins TRBV12-3 or TRBV12-4 and TRBJ1-1, with D possibly being TRBD1 (5 bases). The CDR3 has 14 residues. With 11 bases removed from V and 3 bases from J, the gap between germline ends came to 19 bases. CDR3 nucleotides: TGTGCCCTAAGGTGGGGGGGTAGGGACACTGAAGCTTTCTTT. This encodes CALRWGGRDTEAFF.

The chain employs TRBV19 and TRBJ2-1; D possibly corresponds to TRBD2 (6 bases). Per the germline V gene, CDR1 is LNHDA and CDR2 is SQIVND (reference sequence). CDR3 length: 12 amino acids. The ends were cut back, 9 bases at V and 7 bases at J, with 13 bases in the middle. The CDR3 loop is CASGGLPNEQFF. CDR3 nucleotide sequence: TGTGCCAGCGGGGGTCTCCCGAATGAGCAGTTCTTC. Together with reference TRBV19 and TRBJ2-1, the CDR3 gives the full variable domain: DGGITQSPKYLFRKEGQNVTLSCEQNLNHDAMYWYRQDPGQGLRLIYYSQIVNDFQKGDIAEGYSVSREKKESFPLTVTSAQKNPTAFYLCASGGLPNEQFFGPGTRLTVL.

This clonotype was seen only a few times. The rearrangement links TRBV7-9 to TRBJ2-3; 9 positions agree with TRBD2. The CDR3 covers 15 residues. With 5 bases clipped from V and 3 bases from J, the junction kept 6 bases outside the gene matches. CDR1 is SEHNR and CDR2 is FQNEAQ in the germline V gene (reference sequence). CDR3 bases: TGTGCCAGCAGCCGAGCGGGAGGAGGAACAGATACGCAGTATTTT. This gives the protein CASSRAGGGTDTQYF.

This clonotype showed up many times. This sequence joins TRBV15 and TRBJ2-5; D possibly corresponds to TRBD2 (6 bases). CDR1 is LNHNV and CDR2 is YYDKDF in the germline V gene (reference sequence). The CDR3 contains 15 residues. Between the trimmed V and J ends, which lost 5 bases and 6 bases, there was a span of 19 bases. CDR3 protein: CATSGSGPSKKTQYF. The CDR3, as DNA: TGTGCCACCAGCGGAAGCGGGCCCTCCAAGAAGACCCAGTACTTC. Together with reference TRBV15 and TRBJ2-5, the CDR3 gives the full variable domain: DAMVIQNPRYQVTQFGKPVTLSCSQTLNHNVMYWYQQKSSQAPKLLFHYYDKDFNNEADTPDNFQSRRPNTSFCFLDIRSPGLGDTAMYLCATSGSGPSKKTQYFGPGTRLLVL.

This clonotype appeared many times. The gene calls are TRBV7-3 and TRBJ2-3; 9 bases line up with TRBD1. Germline V gene lookup returns CDR1 SGHTA and CDR2 FQGTGA. The ends lost 3 bases at V and 3 bases at J; junction bases unmatched: 7. CDR3 size: 16 residues. The CDR3 sequence: CASSFSGTGRTDTQYF. The CDR3 DNA is TGTGCCAGCAGCTTCTCCGGGACAGGGAGGACAGATACGCAGTATTTT.

Many counts were recorded for this clonotype. This rearrangement joins TRBV15 to TRBJ1-5; D gene ambiguous. Germline V gene lookup returns CDR1 LNHNV and CDR2 YYDKDF (reference sequence). The CDR3 length is 16 residues. V lost 0 bases, J lost 6 bases, and 15 bases lay in between. CDR3 DNA sequence: TGTGCCACCAGCAGAGATACCGCGGCAGCTGGTCAGCCCCAGCATTTT. This sequence encodes CATSRDTAAAGQPQHF.

This clonotype was seen at least ten times. The gene calls are TRBV20-1 and TRBJ2-2; D gene unclear. In germline, CDR1 is DFQATT, CDR2 SNEGSKA (reference sequence). The CDR3 is made up of 13 amino acids. Here the CDR3 DNA reads TGCAGCGCCCCCCGACCGAACACCGGGGAGCTGTTTTTT. Translated, it gives CSAPRPNTGELFF.

The chain uses TRBV7-2 and TRBJ2-3; possibly TRBD2 for D (6 bases). The V gene's germline CDR1 is SGHTA and CDR2 FQGNSA. This CDR3 has 13 amino acids. V was clipped by 1 base and J by 6 bases, with 8 bases between them. The CDR3 is CASSLVAGDTQYF. The DNA of the CDR3 is TGTGCCAGCAGCTTAGTTGCGGGGGATACGCAGTATTTT.

This clonotype was counted at least ten times. The gene calls are TRBV20-1 and TRBJ1-3; no definite D call. This CDR3 is built from 14 residues. Germline assignment: CDR1 DFQATT and CDR2 SNEGSKA (reference sequence). V lost 2 bases to trimming and J lost 1 base, with 9 bases between them. The CDR3 nucleotides read TGCAGTGCTAGATCCCTTAGTTCTGGAAACACCATATATTTT. This codes for CSARSLSSGNTIYF.

This clonotype occurred a few times. This chain connects TRBV10-2 to TRBJ2-7; 8 nucleotides line up with TRBD1. The CDR3 length is 15 residues. After removal of 5 bases from V and 5 bases from J, the junction contained 11 bases not matched to a gene. CDR1 and CDR2 (germline): WSHSY, SAAADI. The CDR3 spells CASSPRQGKAHEQYF. The CDR3 DNA follows: TGCGCCAGCAGTCCCAGACAGGGGAAGGCCCACGAGCAGTACTTC.

This clonotype was found a few times. The rearrangement joins TRBV7-2 to TRBJ2-5, with 8 bases that match TRBD2. The CDR3 runs 15 residues. Germline loops: CDR1 SGHTA, CDR2 FQGNSA. V gave up 1 base and J gave up 6 bases; unmatched junction bases: 7. The CDR3 is CASSLESSGAKTQYF. Written as DNA, the CDR3 is TGTGCCAGCAGCTTAGAGAGTAGCGGGGCTAAGACCCAGTACTTC. The variable domain in full, completed from reference TRBV7-2 and TRBJ2-5, reads GAGVSQSPSNKVTEKGKDVELRCDPISGHTALYWYRQSLGQGLEFLIYFQGNSAPDKSGLPSDRFSAERTGGSVSTLTIQRTQQEDSAVYLCASSLESSGAKTQYFGPGTRLLVL.

This clonotype was recorded at least ten times. The chain carries TRBV24-1 and TRBJ2-5, with 10 bases lining up with TRBD1. J gave up 2 bases and V 3 bases, and 5 bases lay outside the gene matches. This CDR3 has 16 amino acids. The germline V gene has CDR1 KGHDR and CDR2 SFDVKD. CDR3 bases: TGTGCCACCAGTGATAGCGGGACAGGGGAACAAGAGACCCAGTACTTC. Translating gives CATSDSGTGEQETQYF.

Many counts were recorded for this clonotype. This rearrangement joins TRBV4-1 to TRBJ2-1; a possible D gene is TRBD2 (6 bases). This CDR3 spans 17 amino acids. Germline assignment: CDR1 MGHRA and CDR2 YSYEKL. Deletions cut 1 base from V and 8 bases from J, with 21 bases between. The chain's CDR3 is CASSQGYGGEYGDEQFF. The DNA for the CDR3 is TGCGCCAGCAGCCAAGGGTACGGCGGGGAATACGGGGATGAGCAGTTCTTC.

This clonotype was counted many times. This chain joins TRBV20-1 and TRBJ2-2; D is possibly TRBD2 (5 bases). CDR3 length: 15 amino acids. Germline values: CDR1 DFQATT, CDR2 SNEGSKA (reference sequence). Trimming took 0 bases from V and 5 from J, leaving 13 bases between them. DNA of the CDR3: TGCAGTGCTAGAGATCGACGGGATTGGACCGGGGAGCTGTTTTTT. It yields the protein CSARDRRDWTGELFF.

This clonotype was seen a handful of times. V usage is TRBV7-2 and J usage is TRBJ2-2, with 7 bases that match TRBD2. V lost 4 bases to trimming and J lost 5 bases; unmatched junction nucleotides: 1. The germline gives CDR1 SGHTA, CDR2 FQGNSA. There are 13 residues in the CDR3. The CDR3: CASSWGGTGELFF. CDR3 DNA sequence: TGTGCCAGCAGCTGGGGGGGAACCGGGGAGCTGTTTTTT.

The table lists this clonotype with many counts. The chain couples TRBV7-9 to TRBJ2-1; D might be TRBD1 or TRBD2, each matching 5 bases. The germline gives CDR1 SEHNR, CDR2 FQNEAQ (reference sequence). The CDR3 is 14 residues long. V lost 1 base and J 8 bases, leaving 12 bases between the germline ends. Here the CDR3 reads CASSLGTLGDEQFF. CDR3 coding DNA: TGTGCCAGCAGCTTAGGGACTTTGGGGGATGAGCAGTTCTTC.

This clonotype was picked up many times. The chain joins TRBV3-1 to TRBJ2-3; 7 bases are shared with TRBD1. Germline CDR1 and CDR2: LGHDT and YNNKEL (reference sequence). This CDR3 is built from 16 residues. Trimming cost V 1 base and J 4 bases; bases outside gene matches: 8. The CDR3, as DNA: TGTGCCAGCAGCCAAGGTACAGGGGTTGGTGCAGATACGCAGTATTTT. Its translation is CASSQGTGVGADTQYF.

This clonotype has ten or more counts. This sequence joins TRBV4-2 and TRBJ1-1, with D possibly TRBD1 on 6 matching bases. The V gene lost 4 bases and the J gene lost 5 bases, with 14 bases spanning the gap. Germline CDR1 LGHNA, CDR2 YNFKEQ. This CDR3 region has 14 residues. For the CDR3, the DNA is TGTGCCAGCAGCCGGACAGCTAGAGAGACTGAAGCTTTCTTT. Its translation is CASSRTARETEAFF.

This clonotype was seen repeatedly, ten times or more. V is TRBV25-1 and J is TRBJ1-1; no reliable D call. Germline assignment: CDR1 MGHDK and CDR2 SYGVNS. The CDR3 is 13 amino acids. The V and J ends lost 8 bases and 7 bases respectively, with 17 bases between them. As DNA, the CDR3 is TGTGCCAGCGTGGATGCGAACAGAAATGAAGCTTTCTTT. Translating gives CASVDANRNEAFF. Looking up the rest from reference TRBV25-1 and TRBJ1-1 gives the full variable domain: EADIYQTPRYLVIGTGKKITLECSQTMGHDKMYWYQQDPGMELHLIHYSYGVNSTEKGDLSSESTVSRIRTEHFPLTLESARPSHTSQYLCASVDANRNEAFFGQGTRLTVV.

This clonotype was seen repeatedly, ten times or more. V usage is TRBV29-1 and J usage is TRBJ1-1; D might be TRBD1 (5 bases). The V end lost 4 bases, the J end lost 5 bases, and 11 bases lay between the germline ends. Germline assignment: CDR1 SQVTM and CDR2 ANQGSEA. This CDR3 spans 12 amino acids. The CDR3 region has the DNA TGCAGCGTTGCGGGGACGGGGACTGAAGCTTTCTTT. It is translated as CSVAGTGTEAFF.